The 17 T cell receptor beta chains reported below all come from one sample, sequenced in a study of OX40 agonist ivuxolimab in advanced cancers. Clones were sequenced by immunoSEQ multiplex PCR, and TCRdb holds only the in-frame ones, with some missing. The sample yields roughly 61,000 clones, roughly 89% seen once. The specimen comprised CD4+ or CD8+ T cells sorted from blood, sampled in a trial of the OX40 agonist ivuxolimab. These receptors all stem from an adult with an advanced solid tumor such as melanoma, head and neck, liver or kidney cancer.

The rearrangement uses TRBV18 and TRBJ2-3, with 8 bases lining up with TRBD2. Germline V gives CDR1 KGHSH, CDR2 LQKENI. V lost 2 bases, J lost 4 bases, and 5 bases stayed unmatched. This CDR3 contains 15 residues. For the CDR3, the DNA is TGTGCCAGCTCACCAGGCCTAGCGGGCCCAGATACGCAGTATTTT. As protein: CASSPGLAGPDTQYF.

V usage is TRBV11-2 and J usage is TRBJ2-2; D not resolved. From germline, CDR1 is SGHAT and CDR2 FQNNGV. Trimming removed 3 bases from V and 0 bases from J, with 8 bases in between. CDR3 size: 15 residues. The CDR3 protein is CASSLSLANTGELFF. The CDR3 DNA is TGTGCCAGCAGCTTGTCACTGGCGAACACCGGGGAGCTGTTTTTT.

The CDR3 nucleotides read TGTGCCAGCAGTCCTGGGGACGAAAGGGGCAATCAGCCCCAGCATTTT. This sequence encodes CASSPGDERGNQPQHF. J is TRBJ1-5 and V is TRBV28; TRBD1 is a possible D gene (5 bases). The CDR3 spans 16 residues. The germline V gene has CDR1 MDHEN and CDR2 SYDVKM. V lost 5 bases, J lost 2 bases, and 16 bases lay in between.

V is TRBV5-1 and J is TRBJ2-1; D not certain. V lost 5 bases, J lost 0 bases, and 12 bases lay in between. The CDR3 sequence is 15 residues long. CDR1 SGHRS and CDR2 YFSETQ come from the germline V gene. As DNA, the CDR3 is TGCGCCAGCAGAACATTTCGTAGCTCCTACAATGAGCAGTTCTTC. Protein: CASRTFRSSYNEQFF. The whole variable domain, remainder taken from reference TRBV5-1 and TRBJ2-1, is KAGVTQTPRYLIKTRGQQVTLSCSPISGHRSVSWYQQTPGQGLQFLFEYFSETQRNKGNFPGRFSGRQFSNSRSEMNVSTLELGDSALYLCASRTFRSSYNEQFFGPGTRLTVL.

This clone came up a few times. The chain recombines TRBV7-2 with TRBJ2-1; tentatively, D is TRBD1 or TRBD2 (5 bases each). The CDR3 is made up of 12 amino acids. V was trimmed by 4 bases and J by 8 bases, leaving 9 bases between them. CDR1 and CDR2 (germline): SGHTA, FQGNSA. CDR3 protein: CASSSWGYEQFF. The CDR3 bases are TGTGCCAGCAGCTCGTGGGGGTATGAGCAGTTCTTC.

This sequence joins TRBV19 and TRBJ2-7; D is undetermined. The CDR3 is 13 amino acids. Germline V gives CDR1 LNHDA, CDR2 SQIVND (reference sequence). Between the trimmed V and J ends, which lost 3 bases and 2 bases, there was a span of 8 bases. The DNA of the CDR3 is TGTGCCAGTAGTATCGCCAGACCCTACGAGCAGTACTTC. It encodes CASSIARPYEQYF.

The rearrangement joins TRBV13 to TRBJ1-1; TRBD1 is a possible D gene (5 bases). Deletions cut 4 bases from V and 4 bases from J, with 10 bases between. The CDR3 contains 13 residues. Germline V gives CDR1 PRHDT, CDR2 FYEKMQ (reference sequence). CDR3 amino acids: CASSSGTLTEAFF. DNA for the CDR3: TGTGCCAGCAGCTCAGGGACCCTCACTGAAGCTTTCTTT.

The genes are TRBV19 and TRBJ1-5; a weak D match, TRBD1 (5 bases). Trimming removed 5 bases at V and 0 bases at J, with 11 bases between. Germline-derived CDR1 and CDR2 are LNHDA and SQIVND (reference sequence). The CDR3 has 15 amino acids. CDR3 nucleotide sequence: TGTGCCAGTAGTCTCGGGGGGTATAGCAATCAGCCCCAGCATTTT. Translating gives CASSLGGYSNQPQHF.

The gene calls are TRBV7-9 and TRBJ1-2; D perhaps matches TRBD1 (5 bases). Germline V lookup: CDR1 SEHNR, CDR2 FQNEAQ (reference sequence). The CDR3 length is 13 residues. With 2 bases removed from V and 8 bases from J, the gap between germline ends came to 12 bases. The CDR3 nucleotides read TGTGCCAGCAGCTTACGCCAGGGCCGGGGCTACACCTTC. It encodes CASSLRQGRGYTF.

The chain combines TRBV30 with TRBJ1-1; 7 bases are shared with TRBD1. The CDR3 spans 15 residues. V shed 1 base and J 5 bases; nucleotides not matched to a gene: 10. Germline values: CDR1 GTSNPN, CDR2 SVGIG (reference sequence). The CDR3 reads CAWSADQGGRTEAFF. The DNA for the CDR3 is TGTGCCTGGAGTGCAGACCAGGGGGGTAGGACTGAAGCTTTCTTT.

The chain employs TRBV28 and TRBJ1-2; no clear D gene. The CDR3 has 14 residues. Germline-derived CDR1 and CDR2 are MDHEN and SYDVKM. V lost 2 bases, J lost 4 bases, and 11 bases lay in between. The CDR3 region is CASSLKGGFYGYTF. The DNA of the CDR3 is TGTGCCAGCAGTTTAAAGGGAGGATTCTATGGCTACACCTTC.

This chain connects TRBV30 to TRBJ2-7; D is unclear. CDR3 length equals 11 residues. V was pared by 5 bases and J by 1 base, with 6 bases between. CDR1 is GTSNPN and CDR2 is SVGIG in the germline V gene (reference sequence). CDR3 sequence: CAWATSYEQYF. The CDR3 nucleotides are TGTGCCTGGGCAACTTCCTACGAGCAGTACTTC. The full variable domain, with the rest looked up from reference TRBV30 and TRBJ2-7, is SQTIHQWPATLVQPVGSPLSLECTVEGTSNPNLYWYRQAAGRGLQLLFYSVGIGQISSEVPQNLSASRPQDRQFILSSKKLLLSDSGFYLCAWATSYEQYFGPGTRLTVT.

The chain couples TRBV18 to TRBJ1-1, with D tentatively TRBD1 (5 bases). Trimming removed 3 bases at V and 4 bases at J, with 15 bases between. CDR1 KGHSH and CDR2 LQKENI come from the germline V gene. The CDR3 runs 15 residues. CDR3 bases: TGTGCCAGCTCACCCGCGCGGGGGATGAGCACTGAAGCTTTCTTT. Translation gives CASSPARGMSTEAFF. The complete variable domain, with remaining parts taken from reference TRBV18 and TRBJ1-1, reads NAGVMQNPRHLVRRRGQEARLRCSPMKGHSHVYWYRQLPEEGLKFMVYLQKENIIDESGMPKERFSAEFPKEGPSILRIQQVVRGDSAAYFCASSPARGMSTEAFFGQGTRLTVV.

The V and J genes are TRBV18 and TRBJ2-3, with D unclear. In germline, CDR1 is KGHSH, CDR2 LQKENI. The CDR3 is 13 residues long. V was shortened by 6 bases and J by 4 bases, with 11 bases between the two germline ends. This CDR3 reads CASSDSEADTQYF. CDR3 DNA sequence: TGTGCCAGCTCGGATAGTGAAGCAGATACGCAGTATTTT.

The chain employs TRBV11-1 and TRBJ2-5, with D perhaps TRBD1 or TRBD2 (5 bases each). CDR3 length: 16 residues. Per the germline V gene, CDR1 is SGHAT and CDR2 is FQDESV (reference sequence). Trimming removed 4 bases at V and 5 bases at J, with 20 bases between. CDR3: CASSYPDAGRRETQYF. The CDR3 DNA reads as TGTGCCAGCAGCTACCCCGACGCAGGGCGGAGGGAGACCCAGTACTTC.

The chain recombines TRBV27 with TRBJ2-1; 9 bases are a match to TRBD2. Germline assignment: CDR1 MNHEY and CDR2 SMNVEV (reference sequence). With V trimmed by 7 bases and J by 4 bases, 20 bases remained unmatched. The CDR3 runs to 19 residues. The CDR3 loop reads CASTYGAGGQPKPYNEQFF. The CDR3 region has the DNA TGTGCCAGCACCTACGGAGCGGGGGGCCAACCAAAACCATACAATGAGCAGTTCTTC.

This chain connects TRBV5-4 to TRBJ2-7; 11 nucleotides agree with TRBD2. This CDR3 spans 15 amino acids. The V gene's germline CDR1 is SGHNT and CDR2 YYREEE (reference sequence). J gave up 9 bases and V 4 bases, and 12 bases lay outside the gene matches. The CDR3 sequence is CASSLSGTSGSGQYF. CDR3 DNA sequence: TGTGCCAGCAGCCTTTCCGGGACTAGCGGCTCCGGGCAGTACTTC.